Sequencing of this TCR beta chain was carried out in a study of T cell changes during pregnancy in multiple sclerosis. Clones were sequenced by immunoSEQ multiplex PCR, and TCRdb holds only the in-frame ones, with some missing. The sample holds some 30,000 clones, roughly nine tenths seen once. In germline, CDR1 is MGHRA, CDR2 YSYEKL. The CDR3 is 15 residues long. V was trimmed by 1 base and J by 7 bases, leaving 14 bases between them. The specimen was CD8+ T cells from peripheral blood mononuclear cells, collected before pregnancy. The chain couples TRBV4-1 to TRBJ1-5; D may be TRBD1 (5 bases). The origin of this receptor is a female donor with multiple sclerosis, enrolled in a pregnancy study. The CDR3 loop is CASSQGSGWGQPQHF. In DNA, the CDR3 is TGCGCCAGCAGCCAAGGGAGCGGGTGGGGGCAGCCCCAGCATTTT.